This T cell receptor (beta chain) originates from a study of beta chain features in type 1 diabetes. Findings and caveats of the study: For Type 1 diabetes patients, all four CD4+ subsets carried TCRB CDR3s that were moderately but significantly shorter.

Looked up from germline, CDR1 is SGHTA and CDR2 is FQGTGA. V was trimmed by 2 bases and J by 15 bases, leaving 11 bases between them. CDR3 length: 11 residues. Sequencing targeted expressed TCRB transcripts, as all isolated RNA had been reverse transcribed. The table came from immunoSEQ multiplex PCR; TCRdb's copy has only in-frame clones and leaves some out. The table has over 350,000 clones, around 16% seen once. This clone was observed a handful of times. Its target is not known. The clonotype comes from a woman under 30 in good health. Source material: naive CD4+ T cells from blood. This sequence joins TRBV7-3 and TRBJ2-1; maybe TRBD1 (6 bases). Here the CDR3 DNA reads TGTGCCAGCAGCTTAGGGGGCAGGTGGTTCTTC. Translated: CASSLGGRWFF.